Listed below are T cell receptor beta chains from one sample, sequenced in a study of T cell responses to AZD1222 COVID-19 vaccine. Clones were sequenced by immunoSEQ multiplex PCR, and TCRdb holds only the in-frame ones, with some missing. The table shows some 87,000 clones, with around 91% occurring only once. The sequencing used peripheral blood, collected on day 0 of AZD1222 vaccination. The origin of the receptors is an adult in good health. The CDR3 runs from the conserved cysteine through the conserved F or W. The D gene is left open where the match is weak. Size is omitted from some rows. Given values are once, few, many or a class for expanded clones.

D gene | J gene | clone size | V gene | CDR3 DNA | CDR3 protein
. | TRBJ2-7 | . | TRBV5-8 | TGTGCCAGCAGCTTGTGGGGGGAAGACGAGCAGTACTTC | CASSLWGEDEQYF
. | TRBJ2-7 | . | TRBV7-9 | TGTGCCAGCAGCCAAGGACTGTGGGGGGAGCAGTACTTC | CASSQGLWGEQYF
TRBD2 | TRBJ2-7 | few | TRBV6-4 | TGTGCCAGCAGTGACGGGACTAGCGGGAGCGAGCAGTACTTC | CASSDGTSGSEQYF
. | TRBJ2-7 | . | TRBV6-5 | TGTGCCAGCAGTTTTTCAGGGTTAAGGGTCTACGAGCAGTACTTC | CASSFSGLRVYEQYF
. | TRBJ2-2 | few | TRBV19 | TGTGCCAGTAGTATGTCCGGCGGTGGGGGCGGGGAGCTGTTTTTT | CASSMSGGGGGELFF
TRBD1 | TRBJ1-4 | . | TRBV7-2 | TGTGCCAGCAGCTTAGTTGGGACAGGGGGCCAGGGAGAAAAACTGTTTTTT | CASSLVGTGGQGEKLFF
. | TRBJ1-2 | . | TRBV5-1 | TGCGCCAGCAGCTTGGCAGGCTTGATTGGGAATGGCTACACCTTC | CASSLAGLIGNGYTF
. | TRBJ2-7 | . | TRBV5-5 | TGTGCCAGCAGCCTTTTGGATGGGGTCGAGCAGTACTTC | CASSLLDGVEQYF
. | TRBJ2-6 | . | TRBV28 | TGTGCCAGCAGTCAAACAGGGACTGGGGCCAACGTCCTGACTTTC | CASSQTGTGANVLTF
. | TRBJ2-6 | . | TRBV29-1 | TGCAGCGTTTTAAGGGGTACCGGGGCCAACGTCCTGACTTTC | CSVLRGTGANVLTF
. | TRBJ2-1 | . | TRBV6-5 | TGTGCCAGCAGTCAATCGCAGCCCAATGAGCAGTTCTTC | CASSQSQPNEQFF
TRBD1 | TRBJ2-7 | . | TRBV9 | TGTGCCAGCAGCACCGGACAGGGGGCGGTCCACGAGCAGTACTTC | CASSTGQGAVHEQYF
TRBD1 | TRBJ2-3 | . | TRBV3-1/TRBV3-2 | TGTGCCAGCAGCCAAGAGAACAGGGGATTAGATACGCAGTATTTT | CASSQENRGLDTQYF
. | TRBJ2-7 | once | TRBV6-5 | TGTGCCAGCAGCGGAGGTAGCAACCACGAGCAGTACTTC | CASSGGSNHEQYF
TRBD2 | TRBJ2-1 | . | TRBV7-6 | TGTGCCAGCACCCCGGGACTAGCGGGTACCAATGAGCAGTTCTTC | CASTPGLAGTNEQFF
TRBD2 | TRBJ2-7 | . | TRBV7-9 | TGTGCCAGCAGCCCGACTGCGGGGGTCGACGAGCAGTACTTC | CASSPTAGVDEQYF
. | TRBJ2-2 | once | TRBV28 | TGTGCCAGCAGTTTATGGGACAGCGGAGGCACCGGGGAGCTGTTTTTT | CASSLWDSGGTGELFF
TRBD1 | TRBJ2-7 | . | TRBV6-5 | TGTGCCAGCAGTTACAACCAGGGGGCGCAGGGAAAATTC | CASSYNQGAQGKF
TRBD2 | TRBJ2-5 | . | TRBV27 | TGTGCCAGCAGTTTACAGCCGGGACTAGCGGAGACCCAGTACTTC | CASSLQPGLAETQYF
. | TRBJ1-2 | . | TRBV6-2/TRBV6-3 | TGTGCCAGCAGTGCTTACGGTTATGGCTACACCTTC | CASSAYGYGYTF
. | TRBJ1-3 | few | TRBV10-3 | TGTGCCCTCAGGACGGACTCTGGAAACACCATATATTTT | CALRTDSGNTIYF
TRBD2 | TRBJ2-5 | . | TRBV19 | TGTGCCAGTAGCACCCGGGACTATCAACAAGAGACCCAGTACTTC | CASSTRDYQQETQYF
TRBD1 | TRBJ1-1 | once | TRBV5-4 | TGTGCCAGCAGTTCCGGGACAGGGGGTTTCACTGAAGCTTTCTTT | CASSSGTGGFTEAFF
. | TRBJ2-1 | . | TRBV3-1/TRBV3-2 | TGTGCCAGCAGCCAGGTGGATACTAGCACATACAATGAGCAGTTCTTC | CASSQVDTSTYNEQFF
TRBD2 | TRBJ2-3 | . | TRBV7-3 | TGTGCCAGCAGCTTCCCCCTGGGTGCGGTAGCGGGAGGGACCACAGATACGCAGTATTTT | CASSFPLGAVAGGTTDTQYF
TRBD1 | TRBJ2-1 | . | TRBV4-3 | TGCGCCAGCAGCCAAACGCGGGACAGGGGAGTCGATGAGCAGTTCTTC | CASSQTRDRGVDEQFF
TRBD2 | TRBJ2-2 | . | TRBV5-4 | TGTGCCAGCAGCCCCGGGGGGGTTAACACCGGGGAGCTGTTTTTT | CASSPGGVNTGELFF
TRBD1 | TRBJ2-7 | . | TRBV19 | TGTGCCAGTAGGACGGTGGGACAGGGCGTCGACGAGCAGTACTTC | CASRTVGQGVDEQYF
TRBD1 | TRBJ2-5 | . | TRBV6-5 | TGTGCCAGCAGCCGGGACAGTGGCGGGACCCAGTACTTC | CASSRDSGGTQYF
. | TRBJ2-3 | . | TRBV6-1 | TGTGCCAGCAGTGAAAGTAGGAAGGATACGCAGTATTTT | CASSESRKDTQYF
TRBD1 | TRBJ1-2 | . | TRBV25-1 | TGTGCCAGCAGTGAACGGCAGGGGGATAGCTATGGCTACACCTTC | CASSERQGDSYGYTF
. | TRBJ2-1 | . | TRBV9 | TGTGCCAGCAGGGATACAGGGTCCAATGAGCAGTTCTTC | CASRDTGSNEQFF
TRBD1 | TRBJ2-2 | . | TRBV28 | TGTGCCAGCAGTCTCCTGACACTTACCAGGGGGCACCGTCACGGGGAGCTGTTTTTT | CASSLLTLTRGHRHGELFF
. | TRBJ2-7 | . | TRBV28 | TGTGCCAGCAGTTTCGGGGGGCAGCTACTAGCCTACGAGCAGTACTTC | CASSFGGQLLAYEQYF
. | TRBJ1-5 | few | TRBV19 | TGTGCCAGTAGTCTCGGTAGGAACAATCAGCCCCAGCATTTT | CASSLGRNNQPQHF
. | TRBJ2-7 | . | TRBV5-1 | TGCGCCAGCAGCTCGGGATCCGCCCCCTACGAGCAGTACTTC | CASSSGSAPYEQYF
TRBD2 | TRBJ2-1 | . | TRBV4-3 | TGCGCCAGCAGCCGTCGAGGTAGCGGGAGTAAAAATGAGCAGTTCTTC | CASSRRGSGSKNEQFF